What follows describes a single TCR beta chain. Its target is not known. Germline values: CDR1 SGDLS, CDR2 YYNGEE. Trimming pared 0 bases from V and 6 bases from J, leaving 14 bases between. The CDR3 has 15 amino acids. The entry originates in a study of cytomegalovirus exposure and HLA in healthy donors. Study at large: Later, an analysis reported that the 120 or so validation repertoires had used the same platform as the roughly 700 first-cohort repertoires.

Method: immunoSEQ multiplex PCR; TCRdb's copy keeps in-frame clones and lacks some. The profile shows under 95,000 clones, over 85% of them singletons. Study-level results: Altogether, more than 150 TCR beta chains were recorded as cytomegalovirus-associated. Reports showed the classifier diagnosing cytomegalovirus status with high specificity and sensitivity. A later analysis found first-cohort TCR clusters tended to co-occur in the roughly 120 validation repertoires.

The chain carries TRBV9 and TRBJ2-3; D gene ambiguous. This receptor was taken from a woman aged 18-29 years in good health and CMV-seronegative. The sequenced sample consisted of PBMCs. The CDR3 nucleotides are TGTGCCAGCAGCGTAGGGGCCTACCCCTTGGATACGCAGTATTTT. Translation gives CASSVGAYPLDTQYF.